This T cell receptor (beta chain) is drawn from a study of identical twins. This clonotype has ten or more counts. Its antigen is still unknown. Study outcomes and limitations: Within monozygotic twins, out-of-frame TCR alpha sharing was underestimated by the models. Carriage of fewer insertions was seen in abundant cord blood beta clonotypes, whereas memory repertoires showed none.

The CDR3 runs 14 residues. Germline V CDR1 and CDR2: MGHRA, YSYEKL. Between the trimmed V and J ends, which lost 4 bases and 5 bases, there was a span of 12 bases. MiXCR, applied by TCRdb to the 5' RACE reads, yields one record per CDR3 protein. The profile shows around 300,000 distinct CDR3 sequences, less than 9% of them singletons. The same specimen was also included in a second study, on yellow fever vaccine responses in identical twins.

The chain is built from TRBV4-1 and TRBJ1-5; the D gene is possibly TRBD1 (6 bases). This receptor was obtained from a woman aged 18 to 35 in good health. The source material was memory (CD45RO+) T cells sorted from blood. This CDR3 is CASSLQGGDQPQHF. CDR3 sequence (DNA): TGCGCCAGCAGCCTACAGGGCGGCGATCAGCCCCAGCATTTT.